In this sample, the clone carrying this T cell receptor beta chain turned up a few times. Here immunoSEQ multiplex PCR was the method, and the copy in TCRdb shows in-frame clones only, minus some. Of approximately 170,000 clones in the sample, just under 95% are singletons; the top ten hold roughly 4.3%. The ends were cut back, 2 bases at V and 1 base at J, with 5 bases in the middle. CDR1 and CDR2 (germline): SEHNR, FQNEAQ (reference sequence). The CDR3 is made up of 13 amino acids. The sample originates from a study of control samples from healthy donors and cancer patients. The sequenced material came from blood. The receptor was isolated from a woman aged 55-70 years in good health. The genes are TRBV7-9 and TRBJ1-1, with a weak D call TRBD1 (5 bases). The CDR3 is CASSLTGNTEAFF. The CDR3 coding sequence is TGTGCCAGCAGCTTAACAGGGAACACTGAAGCTTTCTTT.